The subject of this entry is one TCR beta chain. The table lists this clone with a few counts. Its binding antigen is unknown. Per-base qualities were not stored, and no clone one base away is much larger. This entry belongs to a study of blood T cell repertoires in COVID-19 (dated by TCRdb to 2020 to 2022). The study in broad terms: The collaborator samples originated in the United States, Italy and Spain and spanned the acute and convalescent phases of COVID-19. The prospective study material was composed of cDNA or gDNA derived from T cells, B-cell-depleted T cells, or PBMCs. The dataset comprised deeply sampled blood TCRbeta repertoires from subjects exposed to, actively infected with, or recovered from COVID-19. The repertoires were released in a freely available public database intended as a resource for research on the immune response to SARS-CoV-2. Samples came from the ongoing ImmuneRACE study (first 160 participants) plus 1,254 subjects from 6 global collaborators. A de-identified subject ID, COVID-19 status, age in years and sex were almost always included in the sample metadata. HLA class I and class II types, where available, came from metadata supplied by the sample provider rather than from assay-based typing.

The collaborating institutions used their own protocols to collect whole blood in K2EDTA tubes. For TCRbeta analysis, collaborators shipped samples in one of three forms: frozen whole blood, isolated PBMCs, or DNA extracted from either of those sample types. The immunoSEQ Assay, a bias-controlled multiplex PCR, was used to amplify TCRbeta CDR3 regions from genomic DNA. The source study handled its data this way. Nucleated cell counts per sample were estimated from amplification of reference gene primers within the assay. To quantify the absolute abundance of each unique TCRbeta CDR3 rearrangement, sequence reads were collapsed and filtered. Productive Simpson clonality was computed per sample as the square root of Simpson's diversity index over productive rearrangements. TCRdb took over this immuneACCESS table, retaining in-frame rearrangements with V and J assigned. Such tables are incomplete; in checked studies, under half of the missing clones stem from an unresolved V gene, and the remainder is unexplained. D and trimming come from the DNA, and the V and J calls and clone size come from that table. The sample table records around 110,000 clones; over 75% of these occur just once. The top ten clones comprise approximately 1.9% of the sample.

What the work shows at the level of the full study, not this receptor alone: The amount of clinical and demographic metadata varied by source and participant and was provided uncurated.

V trim: 5 bases; J trim: 6 bases; unmatched bases: 8. The CDR3, from cysteine to phenylalanine, totals 15 residues. Solely the CDR3 DNA is kept, with 45 bases framed from the first base. CDR1 and CDR2 were assigned from the germline V gene (reference sequence) as MNHEY and SMNVEV. The specimen sequenced was peripheral blood. The TCR sequence derives from a human donor with active COVID-19. The donor label of this sample is uncertain. The V and J segments used are TRBV27 and TRBJ2-2, and TRBD1 aligns with 8 junction nucleotides. The sequence in DNA is TGTGCCAGCAGTAAGCGGTGGACAGGGCCCGGGGAGCTGTTTTTT. Protein translation: CASSKRWTGPGELFF.